What follows are 9 T cell receptor beta chains derived from one specimen sequenced in a study of shared T cell receptors in the human thymus. The data were produced by immunoSEQ multiplex PCR, yet TCRdb's version contains in-frame clones alone and is incomplete. Of 630,000 or so clones in the sample, 80% to 90% were seen once. Another study also made use of these data, one on human thymus T cells.

The sequenced sample consisted of thymocytes. All receptors come from a boy younger than two with a congenital heart defect.

The chain combines TRBV25-1 with TRBJ1-1; TRBD1 aligns across 7 bases. V lost 4 bases and J lost 1; bases outside the gene matches: 6. The CDR3 loop spans 15 amino acids. Germline V gene sequence: CDR1 MGHDK, CDR2 SYGVNS. CDR3 sequence (DNA): TGTGCCAGCAGTGGGAGGGGGCAAAGGAACACTGAAGCTTTCTTT. It translates to CASSGRGQRNTEAFF.

The chain couples TRBV27 to TRBJ2-2, with TRBD2 matching 10 bases. The V segment lost 7 bases and the J segment 7 bases; nucleotides outside the gene matches: 12. Germline V CDR1 and CDR2: MNHEY, SMNVEV (reference sequence). The CDR3 length is 16 residues. The CDR3: CASKHREAGGNGELFF. The CDR3 DNA sequence: TGTGCCAGCAAACACAGGGAAGCGGGAGGGAACGGGGAGCTGTTTTTT.

This chain joins TRBV19 and TRBJ1-2; D is perhaps TRBD1 (5 bases). Germline CDR1 LNHDA, CDR2 SQIVND (reference sequence). Trimming took off 5 bases at V and 7 bases at J, with 8 bases between the two ends. The length of the CDR3 is 11 residues. CDR3 coding DNA: TGTGCCAGTAGTGTGCAGGGTGGCTACACCTTC. It is translated as CASSVQGGYTF.

The V gene is TRBV15, the J gene TRBJ1-2, with a tentative D call TRBD1 (6 bases). Per the germline V gene, CDR1 is LNHNV and CDR2 is YYDKDF (reference sequence). Between the trimmed V and J ends, which lost 3 bases and 3 bases, there was a span of 17 bases. This CDR3 spans 16 amino acids. DNA for the CDR3: TGTGCCACCAGCAGCAGACAGGAGGCTGTCGACTATGGCTACACCTTC. Translation gives CATSSRQEAVDYGYTF.

This chain uses TRBV6-1 with TRBJ1-4, with D tentatively TRBD1 (5 bases). Germline V gene data show CDR1 as MNHNS and CDR2 as SASEGT. Trimming cost V 6 bases and J 7 bases, with 12 bases left between them. There are 13 residues in the CDR3. The CDR3 nucleotides read TGTGCCAGCAGGCCGGACATCCTTGAAAAACTGTTTTTT. Translated, it gives CASRPDILEKLFF.

V usage is TRBV5-1 and J usage is TRBJ1-1, with a weak D call TRBD1 (6 bases). V shed 2 bases and J shed 1 base, with 9 bases lying between them. The CDR3 is 14 amino acids. Germline assignment: CDR1 SGHRS and CDR2 YFSETQ. As DNA, the CDR3 is TGCGCCAGCAGCTTCGGCAGGGGGAACACTGAAGCTTTCTTT. Translating gives CASSFGRGNTEAFF.

This clone was detected only a few times. The genes are TRBV19 and TRBJ2-1; the D gene is possibly TRBD1 (7 bases). This CDR3 has 15 amino acids. Looked up from germline, CDR1 is LNHDA and CDR2 is SQIVND (reference sequence). Trimming removed 1 base at V and 5 bases at J, with 12 bases between. Here the CDR3 reads CASSIGQGGHNEQFF. CDR3 coding DNA: TGTGCCAGTAGTATAGGGCAGGGGGGACACAATGAGCAGTTCTTC.

The V gene is TRBV28, the J gene TRBJ2-7; 8 nucleotides line up with TRBD1. V lost 4 bases and J lost 2; bases outside the gene matches: 7. CDR3 length equals 15 residues. CDR1 and CDR2 from the germline V gene are MDHEN and SYDVKM. The CDR3 DNA reads TGTGCCAGCAGTTCGGACAGGGCTACAACCTACGAGCAGTACTTC. It is translated as CASSSDRATTYEQYF.

The chain carries TRBV27 and TRBJ1-5, with D possibly being TRBD1 (5 bases). From germline, CDR1 is MNHEY and CDR2 SMNVEV (reference sequence). Trimming cost V 5 bases and J 1 base, with 12 bases left between them. The CDR3 has 15 amino acids. The CDR3 region has the DNA TGTGCCAGCAGTCCCCAGGGAAAAAGCAATCAGCCCCAGCATTTT. Encoded protein: CASSPQGKSNQPQHF.